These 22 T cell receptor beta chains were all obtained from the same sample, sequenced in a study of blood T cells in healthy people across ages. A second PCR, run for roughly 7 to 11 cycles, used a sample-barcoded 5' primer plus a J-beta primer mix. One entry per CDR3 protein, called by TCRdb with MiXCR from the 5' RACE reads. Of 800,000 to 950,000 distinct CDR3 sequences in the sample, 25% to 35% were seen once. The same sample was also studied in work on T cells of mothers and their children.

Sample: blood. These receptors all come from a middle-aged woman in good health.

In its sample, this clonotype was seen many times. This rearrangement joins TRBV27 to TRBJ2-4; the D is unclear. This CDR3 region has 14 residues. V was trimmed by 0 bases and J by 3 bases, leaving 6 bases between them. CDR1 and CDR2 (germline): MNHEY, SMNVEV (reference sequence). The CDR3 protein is CASSLSGSKNIQYF. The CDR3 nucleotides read TGTGCCAGCAGTTTATCGGGCAGCAAAAACATTCAGTACTTC.

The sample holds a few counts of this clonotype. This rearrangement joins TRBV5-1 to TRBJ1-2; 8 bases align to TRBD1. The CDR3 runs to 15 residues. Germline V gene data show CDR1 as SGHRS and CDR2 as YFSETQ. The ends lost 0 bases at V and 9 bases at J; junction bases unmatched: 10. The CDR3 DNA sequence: TGCGCCAGCAGCTTGGGATCGACAGGGGACTCGCGCTACACCTTC. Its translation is CASSLGSTGDSRYTF.

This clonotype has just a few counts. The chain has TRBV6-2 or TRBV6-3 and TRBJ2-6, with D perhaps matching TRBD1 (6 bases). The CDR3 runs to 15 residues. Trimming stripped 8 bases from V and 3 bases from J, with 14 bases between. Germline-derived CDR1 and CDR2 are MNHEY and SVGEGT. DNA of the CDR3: TGTGCCAGCGGACCATACAGGGTTGGGGCCAACGTCCTGACTTTC. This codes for CASGPYRVGANVLTF.

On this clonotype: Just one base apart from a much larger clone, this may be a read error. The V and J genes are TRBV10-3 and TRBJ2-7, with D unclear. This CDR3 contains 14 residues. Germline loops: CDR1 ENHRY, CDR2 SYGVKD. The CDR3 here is CAISDLQNSCEQYF. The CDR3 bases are TGTGCCATCAGTGACCTACAGAACTCCTGCGAGCAGTACTTC.

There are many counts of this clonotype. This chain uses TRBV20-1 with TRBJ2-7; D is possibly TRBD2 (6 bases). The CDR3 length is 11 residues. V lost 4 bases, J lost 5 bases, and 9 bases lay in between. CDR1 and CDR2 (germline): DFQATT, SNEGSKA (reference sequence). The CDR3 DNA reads TGCAGTGCTAAAACTAGCCACGAGCAGTACTTC. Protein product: CSAKTSHEQYF.

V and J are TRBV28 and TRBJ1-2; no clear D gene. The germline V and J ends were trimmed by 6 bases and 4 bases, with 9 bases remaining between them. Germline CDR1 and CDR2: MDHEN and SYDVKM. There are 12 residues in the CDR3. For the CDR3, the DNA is TGTGCCAGCAGGCTTAGCTTCTATGGCTACACCTTC. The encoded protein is CASRLSFYGYTF.

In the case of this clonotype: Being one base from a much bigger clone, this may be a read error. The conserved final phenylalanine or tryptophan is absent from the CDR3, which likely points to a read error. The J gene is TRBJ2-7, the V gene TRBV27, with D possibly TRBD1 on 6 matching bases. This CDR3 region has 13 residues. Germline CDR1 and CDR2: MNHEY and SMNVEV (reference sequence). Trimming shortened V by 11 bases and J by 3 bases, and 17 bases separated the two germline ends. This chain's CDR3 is CAVGRQASYEQYC. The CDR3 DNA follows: TGTGCCGTCGGGCGACAGGCAAGCTACGAGCAGTACTGC.

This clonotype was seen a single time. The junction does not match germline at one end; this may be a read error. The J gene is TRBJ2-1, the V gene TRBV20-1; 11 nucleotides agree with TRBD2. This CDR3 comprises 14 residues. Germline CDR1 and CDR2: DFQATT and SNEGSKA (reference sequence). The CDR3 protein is CSVRATSGVDEQFF. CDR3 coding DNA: TGTAGTGTCCGAGCGACTAGCGGGGTCGATGAGCAGTTCTTC.

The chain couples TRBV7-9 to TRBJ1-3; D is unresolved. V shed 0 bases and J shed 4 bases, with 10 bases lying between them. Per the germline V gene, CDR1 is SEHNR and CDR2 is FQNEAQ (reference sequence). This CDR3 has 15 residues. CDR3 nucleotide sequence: TGTGCCAGCAGCTTAGCGTTGGGCGGAGGAAACACCATATATTTT. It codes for CASSLALGGGNTIYF.

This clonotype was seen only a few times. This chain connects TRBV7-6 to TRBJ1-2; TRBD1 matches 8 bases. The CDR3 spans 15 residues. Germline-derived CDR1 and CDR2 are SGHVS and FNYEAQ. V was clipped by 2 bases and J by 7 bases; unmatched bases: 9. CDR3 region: CASSLRAGGDPGYTF. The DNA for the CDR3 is TGTGCCAGCAGCTTAAGGGCAGGGGGCGATCCTGGCTACACCTTC.

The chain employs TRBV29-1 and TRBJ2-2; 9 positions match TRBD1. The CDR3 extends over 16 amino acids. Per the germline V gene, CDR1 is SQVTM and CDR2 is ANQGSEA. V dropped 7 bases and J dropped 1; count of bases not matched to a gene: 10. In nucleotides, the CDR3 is TGCAGCGCCCGAGTGCTGGACAGGGGGAACACCGGGGAGCTGTTTTTT. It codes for CSARVLDRGNTGELFF.

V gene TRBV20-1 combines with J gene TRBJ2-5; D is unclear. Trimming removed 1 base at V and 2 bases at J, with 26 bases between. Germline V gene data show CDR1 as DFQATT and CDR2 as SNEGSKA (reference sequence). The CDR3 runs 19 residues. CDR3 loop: CSARALNSFGWVRQETQYF. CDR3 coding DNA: TGCAGTGCTAGAGCTTTAAATTCTTTTGGATGGGTACGGCAAGAGACCCAGTACTTC.

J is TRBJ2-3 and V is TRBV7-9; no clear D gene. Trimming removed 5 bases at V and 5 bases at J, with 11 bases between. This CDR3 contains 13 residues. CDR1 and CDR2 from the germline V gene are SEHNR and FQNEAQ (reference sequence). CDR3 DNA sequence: TGTGCCAGCAGCCCGCGCATCCGAGATACGCAGTATTTT. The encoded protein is CASSPRIRDTQYF. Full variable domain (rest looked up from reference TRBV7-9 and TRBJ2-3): DTGVSQNPRHKITKRGQNVTFRCDPISEHNRLYWYRQTLGQGPEFLTYFQNEAQLEKSRLLSDRFSAERPKGSFSTLEIQRTEQGDSAMYLCASSPRIRDTQYFGPGTRLTVL.

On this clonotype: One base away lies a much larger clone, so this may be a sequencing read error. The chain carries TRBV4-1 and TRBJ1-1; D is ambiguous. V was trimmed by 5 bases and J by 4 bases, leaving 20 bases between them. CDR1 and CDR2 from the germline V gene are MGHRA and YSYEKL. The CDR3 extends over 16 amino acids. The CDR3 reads CASSSQYWVMGTEAFF. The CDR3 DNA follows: TGCGCCAGCAGCTCCCAATACTGGGTTATGGGCACTGAAGCTTTCTTT.

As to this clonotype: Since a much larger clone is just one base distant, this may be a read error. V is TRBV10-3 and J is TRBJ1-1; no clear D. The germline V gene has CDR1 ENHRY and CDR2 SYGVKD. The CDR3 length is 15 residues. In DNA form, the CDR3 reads TGTGTCATCAGTGAATTTGCCATATTAAACACTGAAGCTTTCTTT. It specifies CVISEFAILNTEAFF.

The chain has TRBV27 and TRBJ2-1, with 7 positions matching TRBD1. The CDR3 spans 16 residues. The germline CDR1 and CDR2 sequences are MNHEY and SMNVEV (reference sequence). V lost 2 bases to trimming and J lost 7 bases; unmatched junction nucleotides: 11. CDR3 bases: TGTGCCAGCAGTTTAGGGAGACAGGGTAGCAGAAATGAGCAGTTCTTC. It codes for CASSLGRQGSRNEQFF.

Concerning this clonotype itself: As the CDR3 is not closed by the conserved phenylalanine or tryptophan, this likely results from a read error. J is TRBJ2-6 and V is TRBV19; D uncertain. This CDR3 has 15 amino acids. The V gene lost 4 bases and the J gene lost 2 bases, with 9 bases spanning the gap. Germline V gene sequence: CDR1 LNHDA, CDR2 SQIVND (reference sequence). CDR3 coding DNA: TGTGCCAGTAGTACCTCATGGGCTGGGGCCAACGTCCTGACTTCC. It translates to CASSTSWAGANVLTS.

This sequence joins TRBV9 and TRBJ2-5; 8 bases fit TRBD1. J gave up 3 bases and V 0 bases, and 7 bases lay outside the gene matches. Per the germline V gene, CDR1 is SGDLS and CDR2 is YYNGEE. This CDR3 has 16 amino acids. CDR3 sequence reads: CASSVAGGPGEETQYF. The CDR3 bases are TGTGCCAGCAGCGTAGCAGGGGGCCCGGGGGAAGAGACCCAGTACTTC.

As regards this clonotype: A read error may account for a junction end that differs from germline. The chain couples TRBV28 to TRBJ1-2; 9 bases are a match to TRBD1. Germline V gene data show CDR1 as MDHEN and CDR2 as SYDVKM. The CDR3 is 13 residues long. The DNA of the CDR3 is TGTGCCAGCAGCTCCGACAGGGGGTTTGGCCACACCTTC. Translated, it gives CASSSDRGFGHTF.

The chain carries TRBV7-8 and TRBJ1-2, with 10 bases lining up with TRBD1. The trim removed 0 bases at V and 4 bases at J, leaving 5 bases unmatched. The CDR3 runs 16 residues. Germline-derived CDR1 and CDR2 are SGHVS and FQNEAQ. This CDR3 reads CASSLAQGQGSYGYTF. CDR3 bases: TGTGCCAGCAGCTTAGCGCAGGGACAGGGGAGCTATGGCTACACCTTC. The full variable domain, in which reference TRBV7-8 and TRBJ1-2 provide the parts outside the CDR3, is GAGVSQSPRYKVAKRGQDVALRCDPISGHVSLFWYQQALGQGPEFLTYFQNEAQLDKSGLPSDRFFAERPEGSVSTLKIQRTQQEDSAVYLCASSLAQGQGSYGYTFGSGTRLTVV.

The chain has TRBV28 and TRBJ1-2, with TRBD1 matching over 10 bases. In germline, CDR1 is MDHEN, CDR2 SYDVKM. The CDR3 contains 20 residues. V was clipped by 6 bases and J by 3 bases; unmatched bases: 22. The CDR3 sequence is CASSTTHLDRGQGVYYGYTF. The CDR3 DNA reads TGTGCCAGCAGCACCACTCATCTTGACAGGGGGCAGGGGGTTTACTATGGCTACACCTTC.

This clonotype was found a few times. CDR3 sequence (DNA): TGTGCCAGCAGACAAACCACGACCAAAAACATTCAGTACTTC. Its translation: CASRQTTTKNIQYF. J is TRBJ2-4 and V is TRBV2; D is undetermined. Trimming cost V 6 bases and J 2 bases, with 11 bases left between them. Germline V lookup: CDR1 SNHLY, CDR2 FYNNEI. This CDR3 is 14 amino acids long.